Listed here are 22 T cell receptor beta chains from one sample, sequenced in a study of shared clonotypes between healthy human individuals. TCRdb's table, derived via immunoSEQ multiplex PCR, lists solely in-frame clones and lacks some. This sample has some 1.1 million clones, with 70% to 80% found just once. The sample comprised memory CD4+ T cells from PBMCs. As for subset: CD45RA-negative fraction. Receptors originate from a man younger than 30 in good health. Some clones in this sample may be carry-over from other donors' samples.

The chain links TRBV27 to TRBJ1-2; TRBD1 matches 9 bases. V lost 2 bases and J lost 4; bases outside the gene matches: 5. The CDR3 totals 15 residues. Germline CDR1 is MNHEY and CDR2 is SMNVEV (reference sequence). As DNA, the CDR3 is TGTGCCAGCAGTTTAGGGGACAGGGCCGGCTATGGCTACACCTTC. This gives the protein CASSLGDRAGYGYTF.

The V and J genes are TRBV29-1 and TRBJ2-4, with a tentative D call TRBD2 (7 bases). Trimming stripped 7 bases from V and 7 bases from J, with 20 bases between. From germline, CDR1 is SQVTM and CDR2 ANQGSEA. The CDR3 has 14 residues. The CDR3 here is CSATSGGRGNIQYF. The CDR3 nucleotides are TGCAGCGCCACGTCTGGTGGGAGGGGGAACATTCAGTACTTC.

The CDR3 is CASSYTGTTEAFF. In nucleotides, the CDR3 is TGCGCCAGCAGCTACACAGGGACCACTGAAGCTTTCTTT. The chain carries TRBV5-1 and TRBJ1-1; possibly TRBD1 for D (6 bases). Between the trimmed V and J ends, which lost 3 bases and 4 bases, there was a span of 10 bases. CDR3 length: 13 residues. CDR1 and CDR2 from the germline V gene are SGHRS and YFSETQ. The full variable domain, in which reference TRBV5-1 and TRBJ1-1 provide the parts outside the CDR3, is KAGVTQTPRYLIKTRGQQVTLSCSPISGHRSVSWYQQTPGQGLQFLFEYFSETQRNKGNFPGRFSGRQFSNSRSEMNVSTLELGDSALYLCASSYTGTTEAFFGQGTRLTVV.

The rearrangement links TRBV27 to TRBJ1-5; no firm D call. From germline, CDR1 is MNHEY and CDR2 SMNVEV (reference sequence). The CDR3 length is 15 residues. Between the trimmed V and J ends, which lost 5 bases and 2 bases, there was a span of 13 bases. In DNA form, the CDR3 reads TGTGCCAGCAGTCTGGACCCCTGGGGCAATCAGCCCCAGCATTTT. Translation gives CASSLDPWGNQPQHF.

The CDR3 bases are TGCAGCGTTTTGACTAGCGGGTACGAGCAGTACTTC. It specifies CSVLTSGYEQYF. V gene TRBV29-1 combines with J gene TRBJ2-7, with 10 bases matching TRBD2. Germline CDR1 reads SQVTM; CDR2 reads ANQGSEA. V shed 5 bases, J shed 4 bases, and the junction held 2 bases outside the gene matches. The CDR3 sequence is 12 residues long.

The chain joins TRBV4-3 to TRBJ1-3, with TRBD1 as a possible D gene (5 bases). The germline CDR1 and CDR2 sequences are LGHNA and YSLEER. V was cut by 4 bases and J by 4 bases, with 17 bases left in between. The CDR3 length is 16 residues. The CDR3 loop is CASSPHNTGRGNTIYF. DNA of the CDR3: TGCGCCAGCAGCCCCCACAATACAGGACGGGGAAACACCATATATTTT.

This clone was detected a few times. This chain links TRBV29-1 with TRBJ1-4; no clear D gene. The V and J ends lost 4 bases and 6 bases respectively, with 9 bases between them. Germline CDR1 reads SQVTM; CDR2 reads ANQGSEA. The CDR3 consists of 12 residues. CDR3 coding DNA: TGCAGCGTTGTGATGGCGGATGAAAAACTGTTTTTT. This codes for CSVVMADEKLFF.

The genes are TRBV27 and TRBJ1-2; tentatively, D is TRBD1 (6 bases). The CDR3 spans 13 residues. CDR1 and CDR2 from the germline V gene are MNHEY and SMNVEV (reference sequence). V lost 10 bases to trimming and J lost 6 bases, with 18 bases between them. The CDR3 DNA is TGTGCCACGGGAGGGGGGTTTAGGGATGGCTACACCTTC. Its translation: CATGGGFRDGYTF.

This chain connects TRBV7-2 to TRBJ2-3; 9 bases fit TRBD2. Germline CDR1 and CDR2: SGHTA and FQGNSA. J was trimmed by 6 bases and V by 8 bases; bases with no gene match: 9. CDR3 length: 14 residues. The CDR3 sequence: CASAATSGWDTQYF. CDR3 sequence (DNA): TGTGCCAGCGCCGCGACTAGCGGTTGGGATACGCAGTATTTT.

V gene TRBV5-1 combines with J gene TRBJ1-2; D is uncertain. The CDR3 has 11 residues. The germline CDR1 and CDR2 sequences are SGHRS and YFSETQ. V dropped 4 bases and J dropped 8 bases, with 9 bases sitting between them. The CDR3 DNA follows: TGCGCCAGCAGCGAGAGTTCAGGCTACACCTTC. It codes for CASSESSGYTF.

A remark on this clone: In the same sample, other DNA sequences code for this CDR3. The chain links TRBV11-2 to TRBJ2-3, with D perhaps TRBD1 or TRBD2 (5 bases each). Between the trimmed V and J ends, which lost 0 bases and 0 bases, there was a span of 7 bases. CDR1 is SGHAT and CDR2 is FQNNGV in the germline V gene. This CDR3 is 15 amino acids long. The CDR3 sequence is CASSLDWDSTDTQYF. The CDR3 bases are TGTGCCAGCAGCTTAGACTGGGACAGCACAGATACGCAGTATTTT. Complete variable domain (other parts from reference TRBV11-2 and TRBJ2-3): EAGVAQSPRYKIIEKRQSVAFWCNPISGHATLYWYQQILGQGPKLLIQFQNNGVVDDSQLPKDRFSAERLKGVDSTLKIQPAKLEDSAVYLCASSLDWDSTDTQYFGPGTRLTVL.

The rearrangement uses TRBV2 and TRBJ2-2; 10 positions match TRBD1. J was trimmed by 2 bases and V by 7 bases; bases with no gene match: 10. Germline V gene sequence: CDR1 SNHLY, CDR2 FYNNEI. The CDR3 has 17 residues. CDR3 coding DNA: TGTGCCAGCACTCTGGACAGGGGGAGGGATAACACCGGGGAGCTGTTTTTT. Protein product: CASTLDRGRDNTGELFF.

The chain uses TRBV28 and TRBJ2-4; D may be TRBD1 or TRBD2 (5 bases each). Trimming pared 4 bases from V and 6 bases from J, leaving 13 bases between. CDR1 and CDR2 (germline): MDHEN, SYDVKM. CDR3 length equals 14 residues. The CDR3 loop reads CASSSSRDGNIQYF. The CDR3 DNA is TGTGCCAGCAGTTCCTCTCGGGACGGAAACATTCAGTACTTC. The full variable domain, its missing parts supplied by reference TRBV28 and TRBJ2-4, is DVKVTQSSRYLVKRTGEKVFLECVQDMDHENMFWYRQDPGLGLRLIYFSYDVKMKEKGDIPEGYSVSREKKERFSLILESASTNQTSMYLCASSSSRDGNIQYFGAGTRLSVL.

This clone was detected only a few times. The junction does not match germline at one end; this may be a read error. Distinct nucleotide sequences in the sample also encode this CDR3. The V gene is TRBV18, the J gene TRBJ2-6; D uncertain. The germline V gene has CDR1 KGHSH and CDR2 LQKENI. This CDR3 comprises 15 residues. CDR3 amino acids: CASSPEFSGANVLTF. CDR3 bases: TGTGCTAGCTCACCAGAGTTCTCTGGGGCCAACGTCCTGACTTTC.

This chain connects TRBV7-3 to TRBJ2-1; D is unclear. V shed 0 bases and J shed 0 bases, with 3 bases lying between them. CDR1 and CDR2 from the germline V gene are SGHTA and FQGTGA. There are 14 residues in the CDR3. In DNA, the CDR3 is TGTGCCAGCAGCTTAACGAGCTCCTACAATGAGCAGTTCTTC. Protein sequence: CASSLTSSYNEQFF.

The chain employs TRBV7-7 and TRBJ2-5; 7 nucleotides agree with TRBD1. CDR3 size: 13 residues. V was clipped by 5 bases and J by 4 bases; unmatched bases: 4. Germline-derived CDR1 and CDR2 are SSHAT and FNYEAQ (reference sequence). The CDR3 here is CASSPRQGETQYF. For the CDR3, the DNA is TGTGCCAGCAGCCCACGACAGGGAGAGACCCAGTACTTC.

The CDR3 here is CASSVGTGIGETEAFF. CDR3 bases: TGTGCCAGCAGCGTGGGGACAGGGATCGGGGAAACTGAAGCTTTCTTT. The rearrangement joins TRBV9 to TRBJ1-1, with TRBD1 matching 9 bases. The CDR3 is 16 residues long. Germline V gene data show CDR1 as SGDLS and CDR2 as YYNGEE. V dropped 2 bases and J dropped 5; count of bases not matched to a gene: 10.

Many counts were recorded for this clone. The chain joins TRBV5-4 to TRBJ1-6; 8 bases match TRBD1. CDR1 and CDR2 (germline): SGHNT, YYREEE (reference sequence). The J segment lost 7 bases and the V segment lost 3 bases, leaving 6 bases of the junction unmatched. The CDR3 runs to 15 residues. DNA of the CDR3: TGTGCCAGCAGCTACCGGACAGGGCCCAATTCACCCCTCCACTTT. Its protein product is CASSYRTGPNSPLHF.

The chain combines TRBV29-1 with TRBJ2-5; 10 bases align to TRBD2. V lost 4 bases, J lost 11 bases, and 10 bases stayed unmatched. The CDR3 sequence is 13 residues long. Germline V gene lookup returns CDR1 SQVTM and CDR2 ANQGSEA. CDR3 loop: CSVAASGRIQQYF. CDR3 DNA: TGCAGCGTTGCCGCTAGCGGGAGAATTCAGCAGTACTTC.

This clone was seen a single time. The chain has TRBV6-5 and TRBJ2-7; 11 bases align to TRBD2. The germline CDR1 and CDR2 sequences are MNHEY and SVGAGI. This CDR3 has 13 residues. The V gene end was trimmed by 6 bases and the J gene end by 7 bases; junction bases not matched to a gene: 5. CDR3 sequence reads: CASRLAGGGEQYF. Written as DNA, the CDR3 is TGTGCCAGCAGGCTAGCGGGAGGTGGGGAGCAGTACTTC.

Remarks on this clone: This sample also contains other DNA sequences that code for the same CDR3. The rearrangement joins TRBV18 to TRBJ1-1; D gene uncertain. Germline V lookup: CDR1 KGHSH, CDR2 LQKENI. CDR3 size: 14 residues. Trimming took 6 bases from V and 5 from J, leaving 16 bases between them. The CDR3 coding sequence is TGTGCCAGCTCGCCGAGACAAGTGGGGACTGAAGCTTTCTTT. It translates to CASSPRQVGTEAFF.

With respect to this clone: This sample also contains other DNA sequences that code for the same CDR3. The chain recombines TRBV6-5 with TRBJ1-5; TRBD1 matches at 7 bases. With 2 bases clipped from V and 2 bases from J, the junction kept 3 bases outside the gene matches. CDR3 length: 15 residues. The V gene's germline CDR1 is MNHEY and CDR2 SVGAGI. The CDR3 region has the DNA TGTGCCAGCAGTTACGGAGGGGGCGGCAATCAGCCCCAGCATTTT. Amino acid sequence: CASSYGGGGNQPQHF.